This T cell receptor (beta chain) was profiled in a study of blood T cell repertoires in COVID-19 (dated by TCRdb to 2020 to 2022). With regard to the full study: Samples covering the acute and convalescent phases of COVID-19 were provided by collaborators in the United States, Italy and Spain. Sample metadata almost always included a de-identified subject ID, COVID-19 status, age in years and sex. Subjects who had been exposed to COVID-19, were actively infected with it, or had recovered from it provided the deeply sampled blood TCRbeta repertoires that made up the dataset. The repertoires were made available in a free public database intended to serve as a resource for research on the immune response to SARS-CoV-2. The material from the prospective study consisted of cDNA or gDNA derived from T cells, B-cell-depleted T cells, or PBMCs. The samples were drawn from the first 160 participants of the ongoing ImmuneRACE study and from 1,254 subjects provided by 6 global collaborators. HLA class I and class II types, where available, came from metadata supplied by the sample provider rather than from assay-based typing.

One collaborating source in Seattle enrolled patients while the patients were actively infected and followed the patients over time throughout the course of disease. Each collaborating institution followed its own protocols to collect whole blood in K2EDTA tubes. For TCRbeta analysis, collaborators shipped samples as frozen whole blood, isolated PBMCs, or DNA extracted from either of those sample types. A note on this clone: Its antigen is currently not known. Base-call qualities are not available, and no considerably larger clone is one nucleotide away.

TCRbeta CDR3 regions were amplified from genomic DNA using the immunoSEQ Assay, a bias-controlled multiplex PCR. The authors' analysis ran thus. The number of nucleated cells in each sample was estimated from the amplification of reference gene primers within the assay. To quantify the absolute abundance of each unique TCRbeta CDR3 rearrangement, sequence reads were collapsed and filtered. For each sample, productive Simpson clonality was calculated by taking the square root of Simpson's diversity index across productive rearrangements. TCRdb took over this immuneACCESS table, retaining in-frame rearrangements with V and J assigned. Such tables are incomplete; in checked studies, under half of the missing clones stem from an unresolved V gene, and the remainder is unexplained. V, J and clone size were drawn from that table, and D and trimming were deduced from the DNA. The sample profile shows 80,000 to 100,000 clones; under 80% of them were found once. The leading ten clones occupy under 5% of the sample.

The V and J ends are trimmed by 4 bases and 4 bases, leaving 14 bases between them. CDR1 MDHEN and CDR2 SYDVKM are derived from the germline V gene. The CDR3 measures 15 amino acids from cysteine to phenylalanine. Here the CDR3 DNA is all that survives: 45 bases in frame from base 1. Results and caveats for the whole study, not just this receptor: The amount of clinical and demographic metadata varied by source and participant and was provided uncurated.

The source material was peripheral blood. Recombination joined TRBV28 with TRBJ1-3; the D gene cannot be named for sure. This sequence was found in a man in his 70s with COVID-19, enrolled during active disease. The bases read TGTGCCAGCAGTTCTCTTCCCGGGTGGGGAAACACCATATATTTT. It codes for CASSSLPGWGNTIYF.